This is a list of T cell receptor beta chains from one sample in a study of OX40 agonist ivuxolimab in advanced cancers. TCRdb keeps only in-frame clones here, not all; method: immunoSEQ multiplex PCR. The profile shows fewer than 120,000 clones, roughly nine tenths of them singletons. The sequencing here drew on CD4+ or CD8+ T cells sorted from blood, taken in a trial of the OX40 agonist ivuxolimab. The origin of the receptors is an adult with an advanced solid tumor such as melanoma, head and neck, liver or kidney cancer. The CDR3 runs from the conserved cysteine through the conserved F or W. D genes are given only for firm matches. Some rows have no size entry. The others give once, few or many, or a class for an expanded clone.

J | size | V | D | CDR3 | DNA
TRBJ2-7 | . | TRBV7-2 | . | CASSPALGSSYEQYF | TGTGCCAGCAGTCCTGCACTTGGAAGCTCCTACGAGCAGTACTTC
TRBJ2-6 | . | TRBV6-1 | . | CASTAGWTGANVLTF | TGTGCCAGCACCGCAGGGTGGACTGGGGCCAACGTCCTGACTTTC
TRBJ2-3 | . | TRBV11-2 | TRBD2 | CASSSLTSGLTFTDTQYF | TGTGCCAGCAGCTCTTTGACTAGCGGGCTGACTTTCACAGATACGCAGTATTTT
TRBJ2-1 | . | TRBV5-1 | TRBD2 | CASSLARNSGTRGQEFF | TGCGCCAGCAGCTTGGCCAGGAATAGCGGGACCAGGGGTCAAGAGTTCTTC
TRBJ1-5 | . | TRBV11-2 | . | CASSPGYSNQPQHF | TGTGCCAGCAGCCCAGGGTATAGCAATCAGCCCCAGCATTTT
TRBJ2-7 | . | TRBV27 | TRBD2 | CTSSLKGLDFHEQYF | TGTACCAGCAGTTTAAAGGGACTAGACTTCCACGAGCAGTACTTC
TRBJ1-1 | . | TRBV6-1 | . | CASSLDRAGNTEAFF | TGTGCCAGCAGTCTGGACAGAGCAGGGAACACTGAAGCTTTCTTT
TRBJ2-7 | . | TRBV9 | TRBD2 | CASSGEGRGEQYF | TGTGCCAGCAGCGGGGAGGGCCGGGGGGAGCAGTACTTC
TRBJ1-3 | . | TRBV7-2 | . | CASSLLGLSSGNTIYF | TGTGCCAGCAGCCTTTTAGGACTGAGCTCTGGAAACACCATATATTTT
TRBJ2-5 | once | TRBV19 | TRBD2 | CATKESGGQETQYF | TGTGCCACTAAAGAGTCGGGGGGTCAAGAGACCCAGTACTTC
TRBJ2-3 | . | TRBV15 | . | CATSRARTSLRDTQYF | TGTGCCACCAGCAGAGCCCGGACTTCCCTAAGAGATACGCAGTATTTT
TRBJ1-1 | . | TRBV7-3 | . | CASSLVLADPNTEAFF | TGTGCCAGCAGCTTAGTCCTAGCCGACCCGAACACTGAAGCTTTCTTT
TRBJ2-1 | . | TRBV4-3 | TRBD1 | CASSQKQGFYLFF | TGCGCCAGCAGCCAAAAACAGGGGTTCTATCTGTTCTTC
TRBJ1-2 | . | TRBV9 | . | CASSLTPGVEYGYTF | TGTGCCAGCAGCCTAACTCCGGGGGTGGAATATGGCTACACCTTC
TRBJ1-1 | . | TRBV7-2 | . | CASSLGRRTEAFF | TGTGCCAGCAGCTTAGGAAGAAGGACTGAAGCTTTCTTT
TRBJ2-3 | . | TRBV7-2 | . | CASGTAGITPDTQYF | TGTGCCAGCGGGACGGCAGGGATTACACCAGATACGCAGTATTTT
TRBJ2-1 | . | TRBV11-3 | . | CASSLDQSRDEQFF | TGTGCCAGCAGCTTAGATCAGAGCAGGGATGAGCAGTTCTTC
TRBJ2-7 | . | TRBV5-8 | . | CASNVDRTYEQYF | TGTGCCAGCAACGTGGACCGCACCTACGAGCAGTACTTC
TRBJ1-2 | . | TRBV10-3 | . | CAISESGFHGYTF | TGTGCCATCAGTGAATCAGGGTTCCATGGCTACACCTTC
TRBJ2-2 | . | TRBV12-5 | TRBD2 | CASGTLAGGPTGELFF | TGTGCTAGTGGTACTCTAGCGGGGGGGCCTACCGGGGAGCTGTTTTTT
TRBJ1-2 | few | TRBV9 | TRBD1 | CASSPWTGRKGYTF | TGTGCCAGCAGCCCCTGGACAGGGCGGAAGGGCTACACCTTC
TRBJ2-1 | . | TRBV4-3 | . | CASSQSRLAYNEQFF | TGCGCCAGCAGCCAAAGCCGACTCGCTTACAATGAGCAGTTCTTC
TRBJ1-2 | . | TRBV29-1 | . | CSVGGMRNPGYGYTF | TGCAGCGTTGGGGGCATGAGGAATCCTGGCTATGGCTACACCTTC
TRBJ2-7 | . | TRBV30 | TRBD1 | CAWSKSGTGTYEQYF | TGTGCCTGGAGTAAATCCGGGACAGGGACCTACGAGCAGTACTTC
TRBJ2-2 | . | TRBV9 | TRBD2 | CASSPGLAGFTGELFF | TGTGCCAGCAGCCCAGGACTAGCGGGGTTCACCGGGGAGCTGTTTTTT
TRBJ2-2 | . | TRBV7-9 | . | CASSTGRSNTGELFF | TGTGCCAGCAGCACGGGACGGTCGAACACCGGGGAGCTGTTTTTT
TRBJ2-5 | once | TRBV7-9 | TRBD1 | CASSWAGTGMGETQYF | TGTGCCAGCAGCTGGGCCGGGACAGGGATGGGGGAGACCCAGTACTTC
TRBJ2-5 | . | TRBV7-3 | TRBD2 | CASSPQSGRGETQYF | TGTGCCAGCAGCCCCCAGAGCGGGAGAGGAGAGACCCAGTACTTC
TRBJ1-2 | . | TRBV6-5 | . | CASSDLDSPGYTF | TGTGCCAGCAGCGATCTGGACAGTCCTGGCTACACCTTC
TRBJ2-7 | . | TRBV7-9 | TRBD1 | CASTRTGEIYEQYF | TGTGCCAGCACCCGGACAGGGGAAATCTACGAGCAGTACTTC
TRBJ1-4 | once | TRBV10-3 | TRBD1 | CAISKTGGGENEKLFF | TGTGCCATCAGTAAAACAGGGGGCGGCGAAAATGAAAAACTGTTTTTT
TRBJ1-6 | . | TRBV6-5 | . | CASSYYNSPLHF | TGTGCCAGCAGTTACTATAATTCACCCCTCCACTTT
TRBJ1-1 | . | TRBV28 | . | CASSQGPPEAFF | TGTGCCAGCAGCCAAGGACCGCCTGAAGCTTTCTTT
TRBJ2-2 | . | TRBV9 | . | CASGPKVTGELFF | TGTGCCAGCGGGCCCAAGGTCACCGGGGAGCTGTTTTTT
TRBJ2-5 | . | TRBV9 | TRBD2 | CASSPSGGQGETQYF | TGTGCCAGCAGCCCCTCGGGGGGGCAGGGAGAGACCCAGTACTTC
TRBJ1-4 | once | TRBV7-9 | TRBD1 | CASSLGQGAYNEKLFF | TGTGCCAGCAGCCTCGGACAGGGGGCTTATAATGAAAAACTGTTTTTT
TRBJ2-5 | . | TRBV6-6 | TRBD1 | CASSLDRVRETQYF | TGTGCCAGCAGTTTAGACAGGGTTCGAGAGACCCAGTACTTC
TRBJ2-5 | . | TRBV27 | . | CASSSRQALAQYF | TGTGCCAGCAGTTCCCGACAGGCCCTCGCCCAGTACTTC
TRBJ2-3 | . | TRBV5-1 | . | CASSLSVDTQYF | TGCGCCAGCAGCCTCAGCGTAGATACGCAGTATTTT